Sequencing of this T cell receptor (beta chain) was carried out in a study of control samples from healthy donors and cancer patients. TCRdb's copy holds only in-frame clones and misses some; the assay was immunoSEQ multiplex PCR. The profile shows some 99,000 clones, around 89% of them singletons. V was pared by 6 bases and J by 9 bases, with 10 bases of the junction left unmatched. Germline CDR1 and CDR2: SQVTM and ANQGSEA. This CDR3 comprises 13 residues. The sequencing input was blood. The genes are TRBV29-1 and TRBJ2-1, with 8 bases matching TRBD2. The sequence was collected from a woman aged 45-60 years in good health. CDR3 bases: TGCAGCGTGACCCCCAGCGGGAGCTTTGAGCAGTTCTTC. As protein: CSVTPSGSFEQFF.